The clone carrying this T cell receptor beta chain was detected a few times. Its antigen is currently unknown. The donors were adults (healthy and HIV-negative) with no recent acute infections or vaccinations. This sample is part of a study of shared clonotypes between healthy human individuals. General study results and limits: Apart from blood, nothing was sampled; tissue repertoires likely differ.

Germline lookup yields CDR1 KGHSH and CDR2 LQKENI. Trimming stripped 3 bases from V and 3 bases from J, with 4 bases between. The CDR3 has 12 amino acids. Once extracted for a subset, genomic DNA was divided evenly among several immunoSEQ plates. TCRdb keeps only in-frame clones here, not all; method: immunoSEQ multiplex PCR. The sample shows about 490,000 clones, 79% of them seen only once. V is TRBV18 and J is TRBJ2-3; no clear D gene. The sample was PBMCs. This sequence originates from a woman aged 35 to 49 in good health. Some clones in this sample may be carry-over from other donors' samples. CDR3 in DNA: TGTGCCAGCTCACCCGTGACAGATACGCAGTATTTT. Amino acid sequence: CASSPVTDTQYF.